One sample yielded the 15 T cell receptor beta chains listed below, sequenced in a study of blood T cells in healthy people across ages. A second PCR of 7 to 11 cycles used a sample-barcoded 5' primer and a J-beta primer mix. TCRdb recomputed calls from the 5' RACE reads with MiXCR, one row per CDR3 protein. The sample lists 1.5 million to 2 million distinct CDR3 sequences, under 30% occurring once. The sample was blood. These receptors were taken from a woman in her thirties in good health.

This clonotype was counted only a few times. The chain links TRBV4-1 to TRBJ1-1; D is uncertain. CDR3 length equals 15 residues. Germline V CDR1 and CDR2: MGHRA, YSYEKL. Trimming pared 1 base from V and 0 bases from J, leaving 9 bases between. The CDR3 here is CASSQGGSLNTEAFF. CDR3 bases: TGCGCCAGCAGCCAAGGTGGGAGTTTGAACACTGAAGCTTTCTTT.

This sequence joins TRBV13 and TRBJ2-4; 7 bases align to TRBD2. Trimming removed 2 bases from V and 3 bases from J; junction bases left unmatched: 10. The CDR3 consists of 17 residues. Germline CDR1 PRHDT, CDR2 FYEKMQ (reference sequence). CDR3 amino acids: CASSLKRIWEGKNIQYF. CDR3 in DNA: TGTGCCAGCAGCTTAAAGAGAATCTGGGAGGGCAAAAACATTCAGTACTTC. The full variable domain, rest sourced from reference TRBV13 and TRBJ2-4, is AAGVIQSPRHLIKEKRETATLKCYPIPRHDTVYWYQQGPGQDPQFLISFYEKMQSDKGSIPDRFSAQQFSDYHSELNMSSLELGDSALYFCASSLKRIWEGKNIQYFGAGTRLSVL.

This clonotype was seen repeatedly, ten times or more. DNA of the CDR3: TGTGCCATCAGTCTGGGACAGGGAAGCGACGAGCAGTACTTC. Its protein is CAISLGQGSDEQYF. The chain links TRBV10-3 to TRBJ2-7, with 9 bases identical to TRBD1. This CDR3 region has 14 residues. CDR1 is ENHRY and CDR2 is SYGVKD in the germline V gene. Trimming removed 5 bases from V and 5 bases from J; junction bases left unmatched: 7.

This chain links TRBV19 with TRBJ1-2; D perhaps matches TRBD1 (6 bases). V was cut by 5 bases and J by 5 bases, with 15 bases left in between. Germline CDR1 is LNHDA and CDR2 is SQIVND (reference sequence). This CDR3 has 14 residues. The CDR3 DNA reads TGTGCCAGTAGTCTCCAGGGAGGACAGTATGGCTACACCTTC. It yields the protein CASSLQGGQYGYTF.

A note on this clonotype: This may come from a read error, since a much larger clone is one base off. The chain recombines TRBV5-4 with TRBJ2-7; D unclear. Germline V gene lookup returns CDR1 SGHNT and CDR2 YYREEE (reference sequence). Deletions cut 0 bases from V and 7 bases from J, with 8 bases between. The CDR3 is 12 residues long. The chain's CDR3 is CASSLDWNEQYF. CDR3 nucleotides: TGTGCCAGCAGCTTGGACTGGAATGAGCAGTACTTC.

In DNA form, the CDR3 reads TGTGCCACCAGCAGAGAGCTATCCACCTACAATGAGCAGTACTTC. Translating gives CATSRELSTYNEQYF. The genes are TRBV15 and TRBJ2-1; D not resolved. Matching the DNA end better, TRBJ2-7 makes the J call doubtful. CDR1 is LNHNV and CDR2 is YYDKDF in the germline V gene (reference sequence). The CDR3 sequence is 15 residues long.

This clonotype was observed a handful of times. The chain joins TRBV18 to TRBJ1-4, with D hard to call. V lost 1 base and J 0 bases, leaving 12 bases between the germline ends. The CDR3 runs 17 residues. Per germline, CDR1 KGHSH and CDR2 LQKENI. CDR3 DNA: TGTGCCAGCTCACCACAGCGAGGTGCTGCAACTAATGAAAAACTGTTTTTT. This gives the protein CASSPQRGAATNEKLFF.

This clonotype was observed a few times. The chain has TRBV28 and TRBJ1-1; no definite D call. The CDR3 runs 13 residues. V was clipped by 6 bases and J by 1 base, with 9 bases between them. CDR1 MDHEN and CDR2 SYDVKM come from the germline V gene. In DNA, the CDR3 is TGTGCCAGCAGGTCTGGAGGGAACACTGAAGCTTTCTTT. The encoded protein is CASRSGGNTEAFF.

The sample holds one count of this clonotype. V is TRBV5-1 and J is TRBJ1-1; D may be TRBD1 (5 bases). This CDR3 region has 14 residues. From germline, CDR1 is SGHRS and CDR2 YFSETQ. V shed 3 bases and J shed 5 bases, with 14 bases lying between them. In DNA form, the CDR3 reads TGCGCCAGCAGCTCCGGGGTTAGGGGTACTGAAGCTTTCTTT. Protein product: CASSSGVRGTEAFF.

This clonotype showed up just a few times. This chain joins TRBV7-2 and TRBJ1-1; D remains unclear. Germline-derived CDR1 and CDR2 are SGHTA and FQGNSA. V was pared by 3 bases and J by 4 bases, with 9 bases between. The length of the CDR3 is 13 residues. CDR3 bases: TGTGCCAGCAGCTTTCCTCGGCTCACTGAAGCTTTCTTT. Amino acid sequence: CASSFPRLTEAFF.

This clonotype was recorded many times. The chain recombines TRBV5-1 with TRBJ2-1; D remains ambiguous. CDR3 length: 15 residues. The V and J ends lost 4 bases and 7 bases respectively, with 18 bases between them. Germline V gene data show CDR1 as SGHRS and CDR2 as YFSETQ. The CDR3 DNA reads as TGCGCCAGCAGCCTCCGGGCTGGGCCTAGTAATGAGCAGTTCTTC. It codes for CASSLRAGPSNEQFF.

Worth noting for this clonotype: A much larger clone lies one base from this, so it may be a read error. The chain couples TRBV20-1 to TRBJ2-7; 9 positions agree with TRBD1. CDR3 size: 14 residues. Germline assignment: CDR1 DFQATT and CDR2 SNEGSKA (reference sequence). CDR3 region: CGANPGQGPYEQYF. In nucleotides, the CDR3 is TGCGGTGCTAACCCGGGACAGGGACCCTACGAGCAGTACTTC.

This clonotype was found many times. The chain carries TRBV20-1 and TRBJ2-7; possibly TRBD1 for D (6 bases). Per the germline V gene, CDR1 is DFQATT and CDR2 is SNEGSKA (reference sequence). The V and J ends lost 1 base and 1 base respectively, with 8 bases between them. CDR3 length: 13 amino acids. The CDR3 loop is CSARGDKSYEQYF. The CDR3, as DNA: TGCAGTGCTAGAGGGGACAAATCCTACGAGCAGTACTTC.

This chain uses TRBV5-6 with TRBJ2-5; no definite D call. The CDR3 has 17 residues. V lost 2 bases and J 0 bases, leaving 17 bases between the germline ends. Per germline, CDR1 SGHDT and CDR2 YYEEEE. Here the CDR3 reads CASSFLKLDLDQETQYF. The DNA of the CDR3 is TGTGCCAGCAGCTTCCTCAAGTTGGACCTCGACCAAGAGACCCAGTACTTC.

The chain links TRBV6-5 to TRBJ2-2; 8 nucleotides align to TRBD1. Germline lookup yields CDR1 MNHEY and CDR2 SVGAGI. V lost 2 bases, J lost 1 base, and 6 bases stayed unmatched. The CDR3 covers 17 residues. CDR3 nucleotides: TGTGCCAGCAGTTACAGTGTGGGACAGGAGAACACCGGGGAGCTGTTTTTT. Translated, it gives CASSYSVGQENTGELFF.